This TCR beta chain was documented in a study of breast tumors, draining lymph nodes, adjacent tissues (dated by TCRdb to 2015 to 2016). General notes on the study: Breast cancer patients provided tumor, adjacent nontumor tissue and axillary lymph nodes, and the study compared the TCR beta repertoires across these three sources. In human breast cancer, the study set out to assess how tumor, surrounding tissue and draining lymph node repertoires relate to one another and whether T cells might be exchanged between them. The research as a whole found: The conclusion that tumor T cells originate in lymph nodes was presented as consistent with a hypothesis rather than as directly demonstrated. T-cell repertoire diversity in tumors was found to be lower than in lymph nodes but higher than in nontumor tissue, and preferential V and J gene usage was observed. In luminal-like breast cancer, tumor and nontumor tissue repertoires resembled each other significantly more than in basal-like breast cancer. The data were judged consistent with most tumor T cells deriving from the lymph node and then expanding within tumor tissue.

The axillary draining lymph nodes of breast cancer patients were the source of the lymph node samples. This clonotype has a count of ten or more. Its antigen is not yet known. Base qualities are not at hand, and no much larger clone is one base apart. Reads for this sample came from an Illumina HiSeq 2000. TCR beta chain libraries were generated by multiplex PCR amplification. High-throughput sequencing was used to analyze the amplified TCR beta chain products. TCRdb reprocessing: public reads trimmed at Q25 with fastp, clones called with MiXCR, in-frame beta chains kept. CDR3 protein sequences are deduplicated, and each keeps its most common genes and DNA. The sample table holds over 250,000 distinct CDR3 sequences, of which 30% to 35% were seen once. The ten largest account for approximately 1% of the sample. The germline V gene supplies CDR1 SGHTA and CDR2 FQGTGA. V loses 1 base at its end and J loses 4 bases; junction bases beyond the gene matches: 10. The CDR3 measures 18 amino acids from cysteine to phenylalanine. CDR3 DNA only is kept here, 54 bases in frame from base 1.

Sequenced material: axillary lymph node tissue. The sequence is built from TRBV7-3 and TRBJ2-2; 9 nucleotides in the junction match TRBD1. This receptor was taken from a female donor with breast cancer. Some clones in this sample may be carry-over from other donors' samples. DNA sequence: TGTGCCAGCAGCTTAAAATTTTTTGGGACAGGGTCCACCGGGGAGCTGTTTTTT. Translation gives CASSLKFFGTGSTGELFF.